This TCR beta chain was retrieved from a study of T cell changes during pregnancy in multiple sclerosis. The CDR3 contains 14 residues. Trimming took 5 bases from V and 1 from J; bases not matched to a gene: 4. CDR1 SGHNT and CDR2 YENEEA come from the germline V gene. This table comes from immunoSEQ multiplex PCR, and its TCRdb copy is limited to in-frame clones, with some not included. The table shows roughly 42,000 clones, with approximately 90% occurring only once. The rearrangement links TRBV11-3 to TRBJ1-1; 7 nucleotides align to TRBD1. This specimen was CD4+ T cells from peripheral blood mononuclear cells, taken before pregnancy. The sequence came from a female donor with multiple sclerosis, enrolled in a pregnancy study. The CDR3 loop reads CASSRGQKNTEAFF. As DNA, the CDR3 is TGTGCCAGCAGCCGGGGACAGAAGAACACTGAAGCTTTCTTT.